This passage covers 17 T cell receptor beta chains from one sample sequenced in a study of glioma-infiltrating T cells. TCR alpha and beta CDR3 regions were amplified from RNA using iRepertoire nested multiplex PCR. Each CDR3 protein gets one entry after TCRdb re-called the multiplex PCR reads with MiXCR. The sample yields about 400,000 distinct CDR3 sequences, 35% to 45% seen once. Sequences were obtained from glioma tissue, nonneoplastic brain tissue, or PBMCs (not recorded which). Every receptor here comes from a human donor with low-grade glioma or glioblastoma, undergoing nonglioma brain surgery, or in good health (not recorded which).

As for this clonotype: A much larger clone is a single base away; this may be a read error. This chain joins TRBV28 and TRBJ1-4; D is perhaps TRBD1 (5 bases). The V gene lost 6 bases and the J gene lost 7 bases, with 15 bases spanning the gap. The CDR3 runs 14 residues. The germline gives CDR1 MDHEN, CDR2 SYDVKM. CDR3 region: CASSPGHGGEKLFF. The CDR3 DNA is TGTGCCAGCAGCCCCGGACATGGCGGTGAAAAACTGTTTTTT.

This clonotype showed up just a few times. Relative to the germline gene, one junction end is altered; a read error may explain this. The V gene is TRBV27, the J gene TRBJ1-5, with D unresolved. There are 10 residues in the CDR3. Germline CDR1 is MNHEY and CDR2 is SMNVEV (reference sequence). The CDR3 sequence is CASSRTPEFF. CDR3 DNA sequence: TGTGCCAGCAGCCGGACCCCTGAGTTTTTT.

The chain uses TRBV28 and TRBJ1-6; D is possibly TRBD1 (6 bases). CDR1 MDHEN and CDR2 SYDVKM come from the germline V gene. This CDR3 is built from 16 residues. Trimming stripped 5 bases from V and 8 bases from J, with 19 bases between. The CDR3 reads CASSPPPVAGDSPLHF. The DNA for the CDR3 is TGTGCCAGCAGTCCACCGCCGGTGGCAGGGGATTCACCCCTCCACTTT.

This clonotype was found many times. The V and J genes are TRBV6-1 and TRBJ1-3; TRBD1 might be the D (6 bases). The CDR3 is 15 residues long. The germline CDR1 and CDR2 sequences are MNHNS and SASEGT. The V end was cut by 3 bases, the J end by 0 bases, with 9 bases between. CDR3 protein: CASSDTGFSGNTIYF. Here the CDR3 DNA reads TGTGCCAGCAGTGATACAGGGTTCTCTGGAAACACCATATATTTT.

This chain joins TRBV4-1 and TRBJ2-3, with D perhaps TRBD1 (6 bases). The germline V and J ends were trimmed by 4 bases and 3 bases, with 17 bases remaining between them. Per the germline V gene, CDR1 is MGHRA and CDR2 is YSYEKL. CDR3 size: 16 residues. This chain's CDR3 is CASSPEWGQWTDTQYF. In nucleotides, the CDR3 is TGCGCCAGCAGCCCGGAGTGGGGGCAATGGACAGATACGCAGTATTTT.

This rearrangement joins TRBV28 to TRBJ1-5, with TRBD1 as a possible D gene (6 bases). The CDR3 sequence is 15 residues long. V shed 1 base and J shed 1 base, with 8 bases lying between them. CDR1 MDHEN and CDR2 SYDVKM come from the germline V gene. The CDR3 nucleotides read TGTGCCAGCAGTTTATCCACAGGGAGCAATCAGCCCCAGCATTTT. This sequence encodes CASSLSTGSNQPQHF.

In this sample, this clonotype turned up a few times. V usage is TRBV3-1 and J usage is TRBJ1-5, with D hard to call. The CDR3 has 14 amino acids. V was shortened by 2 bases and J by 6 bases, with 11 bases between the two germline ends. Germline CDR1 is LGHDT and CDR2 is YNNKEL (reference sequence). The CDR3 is CASSQKDLGQPQHF. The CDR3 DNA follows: TGTGCCAGCAGCCAAAAGGACCTCGGTCAGCCCCAGCATTTT.

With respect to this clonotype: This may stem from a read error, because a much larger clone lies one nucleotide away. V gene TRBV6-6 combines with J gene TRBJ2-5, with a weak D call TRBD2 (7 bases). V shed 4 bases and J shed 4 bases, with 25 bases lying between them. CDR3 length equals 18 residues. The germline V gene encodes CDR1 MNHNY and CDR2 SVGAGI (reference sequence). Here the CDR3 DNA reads TGTGCCAGCAGTTTGAGGGGGGGCCTAGCCGGAGGAGGAGAGACCCAGTACTTC. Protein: CASSLRGGLAGGGETQYF.

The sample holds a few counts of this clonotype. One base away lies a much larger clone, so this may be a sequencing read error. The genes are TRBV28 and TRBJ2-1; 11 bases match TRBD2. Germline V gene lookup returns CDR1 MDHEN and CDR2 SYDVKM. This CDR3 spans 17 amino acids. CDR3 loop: CASNLSPQGLAVHEQFF. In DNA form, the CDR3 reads TGTGCCAGCAATTTAAGTCCCCAGGGACTAGCGGTGCATGAGCAGTTCTTC.

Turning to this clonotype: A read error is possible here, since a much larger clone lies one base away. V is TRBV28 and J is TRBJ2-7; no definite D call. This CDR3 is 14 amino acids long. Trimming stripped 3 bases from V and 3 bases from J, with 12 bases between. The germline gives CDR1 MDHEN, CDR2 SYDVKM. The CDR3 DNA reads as TGTGCCAGCAGTTTTTTAGCCAGGCGCTACGAGCAGTACTTC. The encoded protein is CASSFLARRYEQYF. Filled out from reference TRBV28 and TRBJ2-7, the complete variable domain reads DVKVTQSSRYLVKRTGEKVFLECVQDMDHENMFWYRQDPGLGLRLIYFSYDVKMKEKGDIPEGYSVSREKKERFSLILESASTNQTSMYLCASSFLARRYEQYFGPGTRLTVT.

As DNA, the CDR3 is TGTGCCAGCAGTGAAGCGAGCGCGGGGGTAGGCACTGAAGCTTTCTTT. Amino acids: CASSEASAGVGTEAFF. This rearrangement joins TRBV2 to TRBJ1-1; a possible D gene is TRBD1 (5 bases). The CDR3 is 16 residues long. Per the germline V gene, CDR1 is SNHLY and CDR2 is FYNNEI. Trimming took 0 bases from V and 4 from J, leaving 15 bases between them.

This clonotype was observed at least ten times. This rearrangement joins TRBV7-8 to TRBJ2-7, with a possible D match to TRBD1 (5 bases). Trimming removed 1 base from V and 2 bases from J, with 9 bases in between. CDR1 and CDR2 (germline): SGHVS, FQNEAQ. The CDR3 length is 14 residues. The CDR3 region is CASSLGTDTYEQYF. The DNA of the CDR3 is TGTGCCAGCAGCTTAGGGACGGACACCTACGAGCAGTACTTC. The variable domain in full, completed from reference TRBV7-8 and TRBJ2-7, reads GAGVSQSPRYKVAKRGQDVALRCDPISGHVSLFWYQQALGQGPEFLTYFQNEAQLDKSGLPSDRFFAERPEGSVSTLKIQRTQQEDSAVYLCASSLGTDTYEQYFGPGTRLTVT.

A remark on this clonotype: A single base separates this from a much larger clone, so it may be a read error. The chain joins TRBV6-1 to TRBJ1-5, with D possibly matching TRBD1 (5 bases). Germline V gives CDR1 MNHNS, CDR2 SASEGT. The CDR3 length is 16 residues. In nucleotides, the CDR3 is TGTGCCAGCAGCTTCCTCAGGGCTCATAGCAATCAGACCCAGCATTTT. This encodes CASSFLRAHSNQTQHF.

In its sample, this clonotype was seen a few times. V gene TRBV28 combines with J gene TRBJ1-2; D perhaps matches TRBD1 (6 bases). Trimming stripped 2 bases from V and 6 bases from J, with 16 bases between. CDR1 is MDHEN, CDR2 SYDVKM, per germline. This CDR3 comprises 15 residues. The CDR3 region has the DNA TGTGCCAGCAGTTTAGGGTACAGGGAAGAAGATGGCTACACCTTC. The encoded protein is CASSLGYREEDGYTF.

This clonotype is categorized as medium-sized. The CDR3 protein is CASSFWADLSGEQYF. CDR3 DNA sequence: TGTGCCAGCAGTTTTTGGGCAGATCTTTCGGGGGAGCAGTACTTC. The chain links TRBV28 to TRBJ2-7, with D possibly matching TRBD2 (5 bases). Trimming removed 3 bases at V and 7 bases at J, with 19 bases between. Germline assignment: CDR1 MDHEN and CDR2 SYDVKM. This CDR3 comprises 15 residues.

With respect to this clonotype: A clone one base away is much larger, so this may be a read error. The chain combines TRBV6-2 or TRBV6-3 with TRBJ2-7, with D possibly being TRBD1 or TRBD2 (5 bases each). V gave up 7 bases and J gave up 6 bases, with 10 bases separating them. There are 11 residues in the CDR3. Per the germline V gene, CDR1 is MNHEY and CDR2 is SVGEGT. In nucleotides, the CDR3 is TGTGCCAGCACCCGGGGCTCCGAGCAGTACTTC. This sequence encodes CASTRGSEQYF.

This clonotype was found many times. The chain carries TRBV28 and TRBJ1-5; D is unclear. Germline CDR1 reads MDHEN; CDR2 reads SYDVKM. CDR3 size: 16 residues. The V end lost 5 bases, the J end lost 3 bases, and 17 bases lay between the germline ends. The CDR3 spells CASSPPTGRHNQPQHF. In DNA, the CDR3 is TGTGCCAGCAGTCCCCCAACGGGGAGGCACAATCAGCCCCAGCATTTT.